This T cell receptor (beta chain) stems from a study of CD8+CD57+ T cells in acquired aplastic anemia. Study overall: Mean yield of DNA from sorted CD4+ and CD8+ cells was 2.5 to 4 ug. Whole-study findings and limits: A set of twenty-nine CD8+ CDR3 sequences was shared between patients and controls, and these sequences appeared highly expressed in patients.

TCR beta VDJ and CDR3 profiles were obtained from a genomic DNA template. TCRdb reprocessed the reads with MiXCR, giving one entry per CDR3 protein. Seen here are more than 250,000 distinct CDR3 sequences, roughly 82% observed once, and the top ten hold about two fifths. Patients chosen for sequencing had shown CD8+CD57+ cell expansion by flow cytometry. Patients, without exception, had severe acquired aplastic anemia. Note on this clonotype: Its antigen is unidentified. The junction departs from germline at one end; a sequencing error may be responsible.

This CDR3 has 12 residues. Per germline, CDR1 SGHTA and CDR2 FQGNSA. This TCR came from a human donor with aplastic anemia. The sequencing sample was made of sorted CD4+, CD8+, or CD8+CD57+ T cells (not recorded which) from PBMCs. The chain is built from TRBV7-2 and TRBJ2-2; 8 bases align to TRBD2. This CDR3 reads CASSLVRGGLVF. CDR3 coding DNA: TGTGCCAGCAGCTTAGTACGCGGGGGGCTGGTTTTT.